This record concerns one T cell receptor (beta chain) sequence. The CDR3 is 13 amino acids. The J segment lost 5 bases and the V segment lost 4 bases, leaving 3 bases of the junction unmatched. The germline gives CDR1 SGHRS, CDR2 YFSETQ. In the source study's methods: Reference gene primer amplification gave nucleated cell count estimates. Using immunoSEQ multiplex PCR, the repertoire was profiled, and TCRdb retains in-frame clones only, with some absent. Clone size and V and J calls were adopted from that table, with D and trimming inferred from the DNA. The sample includes 50,000 to 80,000 clones, 88% of them seen just once. The source of the sample is a study of blood T cell repertoires in COVID-19. For the study at large: The samples span acute and convalescent COVID-19 from the United States, Italy and Spain.

The TCR comes from a woman aged 60-75 years with COVID-19, enrolled during active disease. Source material: peripheral blood. The V and J genes are TRBV5-1 and TRBJ1-2; TRBD1 aligns across 9 bases. The CDR3 coding sequence is TGCGCCAGCAGCCCCGGGACAGGGTATGGCTACACCTTC. Translated, it gives CASSPGTGYGYTF. Full variable domain (outside the CDR3, taken from reference TRBV5-1 and TRBJ1-2): KAGVTQTPRYLIKTRGQQVTLSCSPISGHRSVSWYQQTPGQGLQFLFEYFSETQRNKGNFPGRFSGRQFSNSRSEMNVSTLELGDSALYLCASSPGTGYGYTFGSGTRLTVV.